The 7 T cell receptor beta chains listed next were all sequenced from one sample in a study of OX40 agonist ivuxolimab in advanced cancers. The library was produced with the immunoSEQ multiplex PCR assay. TCRdb re-hosts the immuneACCESS table, in-frame sequences only. Its copies lack some clones; in the studies checked, an unresolved V gene accounts for under half of them, and the cause for the rest is not known. The sample records tens of thousands of clones, about 86% of which are singletons. Of the sample, 6.5% is held by the ten largest clones. The source material was CD4+ or CD8+ T cells sorted from blood, sampled in a trial of the OX40 agonist ivuxolimab. All receptors derive from an adult with an advanced solid tumor such as melanoma, head and neck, liver or kidney cancer.

The rearrangement uses TRBV10-1 and TRBJ2-7, with 10 bases identical to TRBD2. Trimming took 0 bases from V and 5 from J; bases not matched to a gene: 7. Per the germline V gene, CDR1 is WNHNN and CDR2 is SYGVQD (reference sequence). The CDR3 length is 16 residues. As DNA, the CDR3 is TGCGCCAGCAGTGAGTCGAAAAGCGGGGGGGCCAACGAGCAGTACTTC. It codes for CASSESKSGGANEQYF.

The gene calls are TRBV7-9 and TRBJ1-1, with 9 bases aligning to TRBD1. With 1 base clipped from V and 7 bases from J, the junction kept 4 bases outside the gene matches. Germline V gives CDR1 SEHNR, CDR2 FQNEAQ (reference sequence). This CDR3 contains 14 residues. The DNA for the CDR3 is TGTGCCAGCAGCTTAGAGGGACAGGGAGTTGAAGCTTTCTTT. It encodes CASSLEGQGVEAFF.

V usage is TRBV11-2 and J usage is TRBJ2-7, with 7 bases matching TRBD1. CDR1 and CDR2 (germline): SGHAT, FQNNGV. The CDR3 is made up of 15 amino acids. The V and J ends lost 0 bases and 0 bases, in that order; junction bases with no gene match: 2. The CDR3 here is CASSLDRDSSYEQYF. DNA of the CDR3: TGTGCCAGCAGCTTAGATCGGGACAGCTCCTACGAGCAGTACTTC.

The chain carries TRBV6-6 and TRBJ1-5; D remains ambiguous. Trimming shortened V by 0 bases and J by 2 bases, and 8 bases separated the two germline ends. Germline CDR1 is MNHNY and CDR2 is SVGAGI (reference sequence). This CDR3 comprises 15 residues. The CDR3 protein is CASSYSGGRNQPQHF. CDR3 sequence (DNA): TGTGCCAGCAGTTACTCCGGCGGGCGCAATCAGCCCCAGCATTTT.

This clone was found a few times. This chain connects TRBV27 to TRBJ1-5; TRBD1 agrees at 7 bases. The J segment lost 7 bases and the V segment lost 3 bases, leaving 3 bases of the junction unmatched. CDR3 size: 13 residues. The germline V gene encodes CDR1 MNHEY and CDR2 SMNVEV (reference sequence). CDR3 DNA: TGTGCCAGCAGTTTGGCAGGGGGGCAGCCCCAGCATTTT. Translating gives CASSLAGGQPQHF.

The CDR3 is CASSVGGGTYNEQFF. As DNA, the CDR3 is TGTGCCAGCAGCGTAGGCGGCGGGACCTACAATGAGCAGTTCTTC. The chain joins TRBV9 to TRBJ2-1; tentatively, D is TRBD2 (6 bases). The CDR3 is 15 residues long. Germline lookup yields CDR1 SGDLS and CDR2 YYNGEE. Trimming removed 0 bases at V and 2 bases at J, with 9 bases between.

This chain links TRBV6-1 with TRBJ2-5; 8 bases map to TRBD1. Trimming cost V 6 bases and J 1 base; bases outside gene matches: 4. The germline V gene encodes CDR1 MNHNS and CDR2 SASEGT. The CDR3 spans 14 residues. The CDR3 DNA is TGTGCCAGCAGCGCGGACAGGGCCCAAGAGACCCAGTACTTC. Protein sequence: CASSADRAQETQYF.